Each of the 7 T cell receptor beta chains below was sequenced from the same sample in a study of Tregs in tolerant kidney transplant recipients. Sequenced by immunoSEQ multiplex PCR; TCRdb stores in-frame clones only, minus some. Of approximately 60,000 clones listed, approximately 89% are singletons. Related graft donors supplied nonmyeloablative bone marrow transplants, and mixed chimerism was transient. The material sequenced was CD4+ T cells from blood (PBMCs), taken 6 months after the transplant. These TCRs come from a human patient who received a combined kidney and bone marrow transplant. Some T cells may arise from the graft donor.

Remarks on this clone: The same CDR3 arises from other DNA sequences in this sample as well. The gene calls are TRBV5-1 and TRBJ2-3; TRBD1 agrees at 10 bases. This CDR3 comprises 14 residues. CDR1 is SGHRS and CDR2 is YFSETQ in the germline V gene. With 2 bases clipped from V and 4 bases from J, the junction kept 1 base outside the gene matches. The CDR3 DNA reads as TGCGCCAGCAGCTTAGGACAGGGGGCAGATACGCAGTATTTT. Protein: CASSLGQGADTQYF.

This chain links TRBV7-6 with TRBJ2-5; no clear D gene. With the DNA end fitting TRBJ2-7 better, the J assignment may be wrong. Looked up from germline, CDR1 is SGHVS and CDR2 is FNYEAQ. The length of the CDR3 is 13 residues. CDR3: CASSLSHSYEQYF. In nucleotides, the CDR3 is TGTGCCAGCAGCTTAAGCCATTCCTACGAGCAGTACTTC.

This rearrangement joins TRBV5-4 to TRBJ2-3; 12 bases are shared with TRBD2. CDR1 is SGHNT and CDR2 is YYREEE in the germline V gene (reference sequence). The CDR3 runs 16 residues. Trimming removed 3 bases from V and 4 bases from J; junction bases left unmatched: 6. The DNA for the CDR3 is TGTGCCAGCAGCTGGAAGCTAGCGGGGGGGCCAGATACGCAGTATTTT. It codes for CASSWKLAGGPDTQYF.

In this sample, this clone turned up a few times. The chain is built from TRBV7-2 and TRBJ2-7; 7 bases align to TRBD1. From germline, CDR1 is SGHTA and CDR2 FQGNSA. The CDR3 consists of 15 residues. V was clipped by 3 bases and J by 2 bases; unmatched bases: 7. The CDR3 DNA reads as TGTGCCAGCAGCTTCGACAGGGTATCGACCTACGAGCAGTACTTC. Translation: CASSFDRVSTYEQYF.

V usage is TRBV18 and J usage is TRBJ2-5; 9 positions match TRBD2. The tail of the sequence fits TRBJ2-7 better, so the J call may be wrong. There are 14 residues in the CDR3. Germline V CDR1 and CDR2: KGHSH, LQKENI. DNA for the CDR3: TGTGCCAGCTCACCTGGCGGGGGGGACTACGAGCAGTACTTC. It specifies CASSPGGGDYEQYF.

This chain connects TRBV6-1 to TRBJ2-3; 7 bases match TRBD1. Losses at the gene ends were 7 bases for V and 2 bases for J; bases not matched to a gene: 6. This CDR3 contains 14 residues. CDR1 and CDR2 (germline): MNHNS, SASEGT. DNA of the CDR3: TGTGCCAGCAAGGGACAGATCTACACAGATACGCAGTATTTT. Translated, it gives CASKGQIYTDTQYF.

This rearrangement joins TRBV11-3 to TRBJ1-3; no firm D call. Germline loops: CDR1 SGHNT, CDR2 YENEEA. This CDR3 contains 16 residues. V gave up 1 base and J gave up 0 bases, with 10 bases separating them. The DNA for the CDR3 is TGTGCCAGCAGCTTAGCACCAGGTCTCTCTGGAAACACCATATATTTT. It encodes CASSLAPGLSGNTIYF.